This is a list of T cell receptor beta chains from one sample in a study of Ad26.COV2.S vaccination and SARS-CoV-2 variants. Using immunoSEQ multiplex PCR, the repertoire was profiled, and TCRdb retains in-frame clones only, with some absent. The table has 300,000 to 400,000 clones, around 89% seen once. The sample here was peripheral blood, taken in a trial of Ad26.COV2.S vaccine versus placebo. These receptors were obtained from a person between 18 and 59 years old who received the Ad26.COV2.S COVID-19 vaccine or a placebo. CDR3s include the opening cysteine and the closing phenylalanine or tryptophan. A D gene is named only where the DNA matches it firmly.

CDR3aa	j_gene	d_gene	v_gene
CAISGASSGGADTQYF	TRBJ2-3	TRBD2	TRBV10-3
CASSQDREDTEAFF	TRBJ1-1	.	TRBV4-3
CASSITGASPNSYEQYF	TRBJ2-7	.	TRBV19
CASSARLATDTQYF	TRBJ2-3	TRBD2	TRBV9
CASSLARSAGKDEQFF	TRBJ2-1	.	TRBV5-1
CASSLEIETQYF	TRBJ2-5	.	TRBV7-9
CASSQGRNQPQHF	TRBJ1-5	.	TRBV6-5
CASSSPSTGTEAFF	TRBJ1-1	.	TRBV5-5
CASSIAGLAGFEQFF	TRBJ2-1	TRBD2	TRBV19
CASSRAGGVYGYTF	TRBJ1-2	.	TRBV7-9
CASSQLHYEQYF	TRBJ2-7	.	TRBV5-5
CASSKSRPTDTQYF	TRBJ2-3	.	TRBV3-1/TRBV3-2
CASSFGTAVNEKLFF	TRBJ1-4	TRBD1	TRBV7-9
CASKEAYEQYF	TRBJ2-7	.	TRBV10-1
CASSFGNSPLHF	TRBJ1-6	.	TRBV12-3/TRBV12-4
CASSTGAGLADNEQFF	TRBJ2-1	TRBD2	TRBV7-9
CASSRGQDWGSPLHF	TRBJ1-6	TRBD1	TRBV19
CASSPGQGTEAFF	TRBJ1-1	TRBD1	TRBV18
CSASRGVRGEETQYF	TRBJ2-5	TRBD2	TRBV20-1
CASSFSGDYSYEQYF	TRBJ2-7	.	TRBV27
CASSLALAGGLSYTDTQYF	TRBJ2-3	TRBD2	TRBV5-1
CASSLIFGGTEAFF	TRBJ1-1	.	TRBV5-1
CASSVGGRNTGELFF	TRBJ2-2	TRBD2	TRBV9
CASSPGTGGSYEQYF	TRBJ2-7	TRBD1	TRBV4-3
CASSLATGLNQETQYF	TRBJ2-5	.	TRBV7-8
CASSLGASGSYEQYF	TRBJ2-7	TRBD2	TRBV7-2
CASSSSGTQETQYF	TRBJ2-5	.	TRBV6-5
CATSKDSMNTEAFF	TRBJ1-1	.	TRBV15
CASSLLIAEAPYEQYF	TRBJ2-7	.	TRBV7-8
CASSRAGDPYNEQFF	TRBJ2-1	TRBD2	TRBV5-1
CASSLAPLNTEAFF	TRBJ1-1	.	TRBV7-2
CASSQQEGFTEAFF	TRBJ1-1	.	TRBV4-1
CASSLAAGISSYEQYF	TRBJ2-7	.	TRBV7-6
CASSPPSRGYEQYF	TRBJ2-7	.	TRBV7-9
CASSPYSGSYEQYF	TRBJ2-7	.	TRBV5-4
CSVMTGGGETQYF	TRBJ2-5	.	TRBV29-1
CASSSGQGVAQPQHF	TRBJ1-5	TRBD1	TRBV7-9
CASSQEGGMGQHTDTQYF	TRBJ2-3	.	TRBV4-3
CASSEAMGVSGNTIYF	TRBJ1-3	.	TRBV6-1
CASSNGRSSYEQYF	TRBJ2-7	.	TRBV7-9
CSVEGTGGSLDEQYF	TRBJ2-7	TRBD1	TRBV29-1
CASSPTPAEAFF	TRBJ1-1	.	TRBV11-2
CAWSVGGLSEQFF	TRBJ2-1	.	TRBV30
CASSGTSGGFYNEQFF	TRBJ2-1	TRBD2	TRBV27
CASSLLGSGSYNEQFF	TRBJ2-1	.	TRBV3-1/TRBV3-2
CASSGGRAEVGKNIQYF	TRBJ2-4	.	TRBV23-1
CASSLPGLAGVRNNEQFF	TRBJ2-1	TRBD2	TRBV5-4
CASSLVAVSGANVLTF	TRBJ2-6	.	TRBV5-6
CASSYRDNSGNTIYF	TRBJ1-3	.	TRBV4-2
CASSLRDRANTGELFF	TRBJ2-2	TRBD1	TRBV13
CASSVGEGGIDYGYTF	TRBJ1-2	.	TRBV9
CASSLAVLLYNEQFF	TRBJ2-1	.	TRBV11-2
CASSLTGIAGANVLTF	TRBJ2-6	TRBD1	TRBV7-2
CASSLYGQPNTEAFF	TRBJ1-1	.	TRBV27
CASSLARDRSYEQYF	TRBJ2-7	.	TRBV11-2
CASSWVKQANTEAFF	TRBJ1-1	.	TRBV7-9
CASSELDINYGYTF	TRBJ1-2	.	TRBV25-1
CASSILPTVYGYTF	TRBJ1-2	.	TRBV27
CASSLYAGAQETQYF	TRBJ2-5	.	TRBV28